This T cell receptor (beta chain) was identified during a study of regulatory and conventional T cells in RAG deficiency. The table came from immunoSEQ multiplex PCR; TCRdb's copy has only in-frame clones and leaves some out. The table includes about 32,000 clones, about 89% detected once. V was clipped by 9 bases and J by 2 bases, with 11 bases between them. CDR1 ENHRY and CDR2 SYGVKD come from the germline V gene. The CDR3 loop spans 14 amino acids. These data were also reused for a study on regulatory T cells. That report notes: The primer mix had 52 TRBV and 13 TRBJ primers.

Input material: CD8+ T cells sorted from blood. The sequence came from a human donor in good health. The chain is built from TRBV10-3 and TRBJ2-6, with D maybe TRBD1 (5 bases). The CDR3 DNA follows: TGTGCCATTTCAGGGATGGCTGGGGCCAACGTCCTGACTTTC. It encodes CAISGMAGANVLTF.